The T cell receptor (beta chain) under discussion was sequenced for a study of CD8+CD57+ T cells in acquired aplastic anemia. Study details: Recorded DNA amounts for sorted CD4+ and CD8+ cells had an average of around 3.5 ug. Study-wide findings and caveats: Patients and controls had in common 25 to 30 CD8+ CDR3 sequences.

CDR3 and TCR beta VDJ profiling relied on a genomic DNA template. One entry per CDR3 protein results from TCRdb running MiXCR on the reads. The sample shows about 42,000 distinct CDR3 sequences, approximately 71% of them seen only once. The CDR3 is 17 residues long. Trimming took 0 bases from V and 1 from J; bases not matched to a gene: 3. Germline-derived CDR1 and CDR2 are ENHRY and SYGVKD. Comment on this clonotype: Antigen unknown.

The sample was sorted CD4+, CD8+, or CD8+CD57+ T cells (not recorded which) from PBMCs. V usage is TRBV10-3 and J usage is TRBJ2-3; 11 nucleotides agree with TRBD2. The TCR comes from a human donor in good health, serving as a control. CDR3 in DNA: TGTGCCATCAGTGAGTCTAGGGGACTAGCGGGCACAGATACGCAGTATTTT. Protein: CAISESRGLAGTDTQYF.